This TCR beta chain originates from a study of chemoradiotherapy in HPV16-positive cancers. For the study at large: Candidate HPV-specific T-cell clones and common TCR motifs came from functional assays in a couple of HPV16-positive patients.

Sequenced by immunoSEQ multiplex PCR; TCRdb stores in-frame clones only, minus some. The profile shows thousands of clones, roughly four fifths of them singletons. This CDR3 has 14 amino acids. The germline V gene has CDR1 SQVTM and CDR2 ANQGSEA. The V end lost 6 bases, the J end lost 4 bases, and 18 bases lay between the germline ends. As for this clone: Its antigen is currently unknown.

Regarding the study as a whole: During treatment, candidate HPV-specific clones and E7-related motifs expanded in tumor. Better recurrence-free survival went with HPV-responsive T-cell expansion in HPV16-positive patients. Functional assays defining HPV-specific T cells used only two HPV16-positive patients.

This clonotype originated in a human donor with HPV-associated anogenital cancer. The source material was blood, sampled from a patient who underwent chemoradiotherapy. The gene calls are TRBV29-1 and TRBJ1-1, with a possible D match to TRBD1 (6 bases). CDR3 nucleotides: TGCAGCGTGGAGGGTCAGGGGACGGGCACTGAAGCTTTCTTT. It codes for CSVEGQGTGTEAFF.